A single sample gave rise to the 15 T cell receptor beta chains below, sequenced in a study of somatic mutations in cytotoxic T cells in rheumatoid arthritis. Sequencing used immunoSEQ multiplex PCR; TCRdb keeps in-frame clones, though not all of them. The table shows around 16,000 clones, with nearly 80% occurring only once. The specimen was CD8+ T cells sorted from blood. The source of these receptors is an adult with rheumatoid arthritis.

DNA for the CDR3: TGTGCCAGCAGCTTTGTATTAGGGGACGGCTACACCTTC. It specifies CASSFVLGDGYTF. This rearrangement joins TRBV7-9 to TRBJ1-2, with a tentative D call TRBD1 (5 bases). Trimming shortened V by 3 bases and J by 8 bases, and 13 bases separated the two germline ends. The CDR3 extends over 13 amino acids. Looked up from germline, CDR1 is SEHNR and CDR2 is FQNEAQ (reference sequence).

This clone has just a few counts. The chain links TRBV29-1 to TRBJ1-1; D unclear. Looked up from germline, CDR1 is SQVTM and CDR2 is ANQGSEA. Trimming took off 0 bases at V and 1 base at J, with 3 bases between the two ends. The CDR3 spans 12 residues. The CDR3 protein is CSVEDRNTEAFF. The CDR3 nucleotides are TGCAGCGTTGAAGACAGGAACACTGAAGCTTTCTTT.

The chain carries TRBV10-1 and TRBJ1-3; no definite D call. The CDR3 runs to 16 residues. Per germline, CDR1 WNHNN and CDR2 SYGVQD (reference sequence). Deletions cut 0 bases from V and 1 base from J, with 10 bases between. CDR3 protein: CASSESPALSGNTIYF. The DNA for the CDR3 is TGCGCCAGCAGTGAGTCGCCAGCGCTTTCTGGAAACACCATATATTTT.

The J gene is TRBJ1-1, the V gene TRBV9; D call uncertain. The V and J ends lost 0 bases and 1 base respectively, with 10 bases between them. CDR1 and CDR2 from the germline V gene are SGDLS and YYNGEE. CDR3 length: 15 amino acids. The CDR3 DNA reads TGTGCCAGCAGCGTAGATGGGAGGAAGAACACTGAAGCTTTCTTT. Its protein product is CASSVDGRKNTEAFF.

The J gene is TRBJ2-1, the V gene TRBV2; 14 positions match TRBD2. This CDR3 comprises 15 residues. Germline V lookup: CDR1 SNHLY, CDR2 FYNNEI. J was trimmed by 6 bases and V by 6 bases; bases with no gene match: 4. CDR3: CASRVTSGGANEQFF. DNA for the CDR3: TGTGCCAGCAGGGTGACTAGCGGGGGGGCCAATGAGCAGTTCTTC.

V is TRBV6-1 and J is TRBJ2-7, with D perhaps TRBD1 (6 bases). CDR1 MNHNS and CDR2 SASEGT come from the germline V gene. This CDR3 is built from 14 residues. Trimming removed 10 bases at V and 2 bases at J, with 18 bases between. The CDR3 is CATQGRGSPYEQYF. DNA of the CDR3: TGTGCCACCCAAGGAAGGGGGTCCCCCTACGAGCAGTACTTC.

This clone occurred once. The chain employs TRBV7-9 and TRBJ1-1, with 9 positions matching TRBD1. Germline assignment: CDR1 SEHNR and CDR2 FQNEAQ (reference sequence). V shed 5 bases, J shed 5 bases, and the junction held 12 bases outside the gene matches. The CDR3 covers 16 residues. The chain's CDR3 is CASSPEVTGGGTEAFF. For the CDR3, the DNA is TGTGCCAGCAGCCCAGAGGTGACAGGGGGAGGGACTGAAGCTTTCTTT.

CDR3 sequence (DNA): TGTGCCAGCATCCAAAGAAACACCATATATTTT. Protein: CASIQRNTIYF. The chain has TRBV7-9 and TRBJ1-3; D is ambiguous. The CDR3 has 11 amino acids. The germline CDR1 and CDR2 sequences are SEHNR and FQNEAQ (reference sequence). V lost 7 bases, J lost 5 bases, and 6 bases lay in between.

The gene calls are TRBV27 and TRBJ2-3; D is uncertain. The CDR3 spans 14 residues. Germline loops: CDR1 MNHEY, CDR2 SMNVEV (reference sequence). The V and J ends lost 8 bases and 0 bases respectively, with 12 bases between them. CDR3 in amino acids: CASYYKSSTDTQYF. As DNA, the CDR3 is TGTGCCAGCTACTACAAGTCCAGCACAGATACGCAGTATTTT.

The chain employs TRBV7-9 and TRBJ1-2; D gene unclear. The germline V gene has CDR1 SEHNR and CDR2 FQNEAQ (reference sequence). V lost 1 base and J lost 0, with 12 bases in between. The CDR3 is 16 amino acids. In nucleotides, the CDR3 is TGTGCCAGCAGCTTAGTTACAGAAACCCCTAACTATGGCTACACCTTC. The encoded protein is CASSLVTETPNYGYTF.

V is TRBV5-4 and J is TRBJ2-7; D remains ambiguous. This CDR3 has 13 residues. Germline V gene sequence: CDR1 SGHNT, CDR2 YYREEE (reference sequence). Trimming left V 0 bases short and J 3 bases short, with 7 bases between. The CDR3: CASSLADGYEQYF. CDR3 nucleotide sequence: TGTGCCAGCAGCTTGGCCGATGGCTACGAGCAGTACTTC.

The chain is built from TRBV10-3 and TRBJ2-7; 8 bases agree with TRBD1. Per the germline V gene, CDR1 is ENHRY and CDR2 is SYGVKD. CDR3 size: 15 residues. V shed 5 bases and J 2 bases; nucleotides not matched to a gene: 8. CDR3 nucleotide sequence: TGTGCCATCAGTCAGCCGGACAGGGACGCCTACGAGCAGTACTTC. Its translation is CAISQPDRDAYEQYF.

The rearrangement joins TRBV4-2 to TRBJ2-7, with 10 positions matching TRBD2. With 1 base clipped from V and 3 bases from J, the junction kept 12 bases outside the gene matches. The CDR3 is 18 amino acids. Germline loops: CDR1 LGHNA, CDR2 YNFKEQ. The CDR3 coding sequence is TGTGCCAGCAGCCAAGCCCACCACACTAGCGGGGTCGTCTACGAGCAGTACTTC. Translation gives CASSQAHHTSGVVYEQYF.

The chain combines TRBV6-1 with TRBJ1-5, with no clear D. Trimming shortened V by 7 bases and J by 0 bases, and 10 bases separated the two germline ends. This CDR3 contains 14 residues. Germline-derived CDR1 and CDR2 are MNHNS and SASEGT. The CDR3 spells CASTFKNSNQPQHF. The CDR3 region has the DNA TGTGCCAGCACCTTTAAGAATAGCAATCAGCCCCAGCATTTT.

The gene calls are TRBV9 and TRBJ1-3, with 9 nucleotides matching TRBD1. Trimming took 0 bases from V and 8 from J; bases not matched to a gene: 6. The germline CDR1 and CDR2 sequences are SGDLS and YYNGEE. This CDR3 region has 15 residues. DNA for the CDR3: TGTGCCAGCAGCGTAGGGCTGGACAGGGGTGACACCATATATTTT. This codes for CASSVGLDRGDTIYF.